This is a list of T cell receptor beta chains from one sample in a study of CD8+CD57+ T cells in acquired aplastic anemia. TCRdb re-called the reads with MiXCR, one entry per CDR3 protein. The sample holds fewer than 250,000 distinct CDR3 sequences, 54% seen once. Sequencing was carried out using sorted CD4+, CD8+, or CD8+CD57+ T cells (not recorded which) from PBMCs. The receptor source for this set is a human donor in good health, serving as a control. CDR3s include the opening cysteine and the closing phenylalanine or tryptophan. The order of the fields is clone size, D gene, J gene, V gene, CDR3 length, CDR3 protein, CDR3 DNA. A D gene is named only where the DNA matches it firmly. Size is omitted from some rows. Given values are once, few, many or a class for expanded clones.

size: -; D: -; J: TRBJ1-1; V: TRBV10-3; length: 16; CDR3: CAISEGQGTLNTEAFF; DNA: TGTGCCATCAGTGAAGGGCAGGGCACATTGAACACTGAAGCTTTCTTT
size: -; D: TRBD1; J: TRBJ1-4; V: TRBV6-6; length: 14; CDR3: CASSRRDSNEKLFF; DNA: TGTGCCAGCAGCCGCCGGGACAGTAATGAAAAACTGTTTTTT
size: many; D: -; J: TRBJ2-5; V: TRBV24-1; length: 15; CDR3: CATSDLDGLQETQYF; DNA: TGTGCCACCAGTGATTTGGACGGTCTTCAAGAGACCCAGTACTTC
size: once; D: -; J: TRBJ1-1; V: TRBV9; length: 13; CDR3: CASSVEVGTEAFF; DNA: TGTGCCAGCAGCGTAGAGGTGGGCACTGAAGCTTTCTTT
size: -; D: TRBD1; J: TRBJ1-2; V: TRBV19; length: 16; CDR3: CASSAPSPDRGDGYTF; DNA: TGTGCCAGTAGTGCTCCTTCTCCTGACAGGGGCGATGGCTACACCTTC
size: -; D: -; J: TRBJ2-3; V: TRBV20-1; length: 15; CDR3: CSASNWGGGTDTQYF; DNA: TGCAGTGCCTCGAATTGGGGGGGCGGCACAGATACGCAGTATTTT
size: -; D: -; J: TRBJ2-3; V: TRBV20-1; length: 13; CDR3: CSAPHGSTDTQYF; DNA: TGCAGTGCCCCGCACGGTAGCACAGATACGCAGTATTTT
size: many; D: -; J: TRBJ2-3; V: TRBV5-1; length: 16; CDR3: CASSLGPQQGTDTQYF; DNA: TGCGCCAGCAGCCTCGGGCCCCAACAAGGCACAGATACGCAGTATTTT
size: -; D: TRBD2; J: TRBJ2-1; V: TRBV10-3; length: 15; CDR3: CAISETSGGNNEQFF; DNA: TGTGCCATCAGTGAGACTAGCGGGGGGAATAATGAGCAGTTCTTC
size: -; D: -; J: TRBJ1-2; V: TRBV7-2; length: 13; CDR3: CASSLESGYGYTF; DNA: TGTGCCAGCAGCCTCGAGTCGGGCTATGGCTACACCTTC
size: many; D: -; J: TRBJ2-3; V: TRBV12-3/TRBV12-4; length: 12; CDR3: CASQPSTDTQYF; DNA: TGTGCCAGCCAGCCTAGCACAGATACGCAGTATTTT
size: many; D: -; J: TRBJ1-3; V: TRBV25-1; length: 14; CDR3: CASSALRTGNTIYF; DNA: TGTGCCAGCAGCGCTCTCCGGACTGGAAACACCATATATTTT
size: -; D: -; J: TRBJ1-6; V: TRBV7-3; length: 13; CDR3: CASSLKSNSPLHF; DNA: TGTGCCAGCAGCTTAAAAAGTAATTCACCCCTCCACTTT
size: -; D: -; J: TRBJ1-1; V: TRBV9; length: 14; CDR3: CASSAGNRNTEASF; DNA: TGTGCCAGCAGCGCCGGAAATCGGAACACTGAAGCTTCCTTT
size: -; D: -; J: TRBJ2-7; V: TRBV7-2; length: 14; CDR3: CASSSTTTGIEQYF; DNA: TGTGCCAGCAGCTCAACGACAACAGGGATTGAGCAGTACTTC
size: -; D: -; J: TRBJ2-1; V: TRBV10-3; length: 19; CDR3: CASSYRGGLRRGRGNEQFF; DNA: TGTGCCAGCAGTTACAGGGGGGGGTTGCGGAGGGGCCGAGGTAATGAGCAGTTCTTC
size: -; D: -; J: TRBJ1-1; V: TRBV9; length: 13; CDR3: CASSVGPNTEAFF; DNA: TGTGCCAGCAGCGTAGGGCCAAACACTGAAGCTTTCTTT
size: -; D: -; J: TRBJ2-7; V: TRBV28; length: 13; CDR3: CASSSFGPYEQYF; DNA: TGTGCCAGCAGTTCCTTCGGGCCCTACGAGCAGTACTTC
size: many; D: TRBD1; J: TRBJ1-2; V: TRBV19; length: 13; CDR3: CASSTDRVGGYTF; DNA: TGTGCCAGTAGTACGGACAGGGTGGGTGGCTACACCTTC
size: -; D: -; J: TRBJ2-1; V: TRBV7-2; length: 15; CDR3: CASSLRGGQYNEQFF; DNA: TGTGCCAGCAGCTTACGAGGAGGGCAGTACAATGAGCAGTTCTTC
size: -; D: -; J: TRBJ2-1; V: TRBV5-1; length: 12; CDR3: CASSTGTSEQFF; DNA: TGCGCCAGCAGCACCGGGACATCCGAGCAGTTCTTC
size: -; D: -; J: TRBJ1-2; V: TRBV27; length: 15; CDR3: CASSSGSGRYYGYTF; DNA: TGTGCCAGCAGTTCCGGAAGTGGTCGATACTATGGCTACACCTTC
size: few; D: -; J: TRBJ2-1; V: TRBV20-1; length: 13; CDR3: CSASDGFQGEQFF; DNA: TGCAGTGCTAGTGACGGATTTCAAGGGGAGCAGTTCTTC
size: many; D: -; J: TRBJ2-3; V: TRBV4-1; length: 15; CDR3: CASSQAEHPTDTQYF; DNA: TGCGCCAGCAGCCAGGCGGAGCACCCCACAGATACGCAGTATTTT
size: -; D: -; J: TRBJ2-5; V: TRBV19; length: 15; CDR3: CASTSGLGFQQPQYF; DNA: TGTGCCAGTACCTCGGGACTGGGGTTTCAGCAGCCCCAGTACTTC
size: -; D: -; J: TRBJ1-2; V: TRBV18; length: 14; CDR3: CASSPPTANYGYTF; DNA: TGTGCCAGCTCACCACCCACAGCTAACTATGGCTACACCTTC
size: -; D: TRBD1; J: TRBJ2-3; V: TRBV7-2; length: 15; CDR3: CASRLRQGESDTQYF; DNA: TGTGCCAGCAGACTTCGACAGGGGGAGTCAGATACGCAGTATTTT
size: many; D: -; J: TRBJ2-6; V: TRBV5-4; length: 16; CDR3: CASGPGANSGANVLTF; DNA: TGTGCCAGCGGGCCCGGGGCTAACTCTGGGGCCAACGTCCTGACTTTC
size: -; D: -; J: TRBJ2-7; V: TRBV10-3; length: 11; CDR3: CAISELDEQYF; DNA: TGTGCCATCAGTGAATTAGACGAGCAGTACTTC
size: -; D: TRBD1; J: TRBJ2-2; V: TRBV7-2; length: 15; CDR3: CASTPGTGGIGELFF; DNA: TGTGCCAGCACCCCCGGGACAGGGGGCATCGGGGAGCTGTTTTTT
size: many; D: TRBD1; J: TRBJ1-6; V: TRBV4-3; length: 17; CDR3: CASSQDLGGQGNSPLHF; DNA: TGCGCCAGCAGCCAAGATCTTGGGGGACAGGGGAATTCACCCCTCCACTTT
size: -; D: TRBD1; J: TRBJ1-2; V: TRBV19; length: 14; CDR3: CASSRHGTGGGYTF; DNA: TGTGCCAGTAGTAGGCACGGGACAGGGGGCGGCTACACCTTC
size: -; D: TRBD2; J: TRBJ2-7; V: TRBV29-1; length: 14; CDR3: CSDYTGTSGGRQYF; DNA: TGCAGCGACTACACCGGGACTAGCGGGGGTAGGCAGTACTTC
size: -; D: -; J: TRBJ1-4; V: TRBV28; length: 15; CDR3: CASSTVQGIGEELFF; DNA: TGTGCCAGCAGTACCGTCCAGGGGATCGGCGAAGAACTGTTTTTT
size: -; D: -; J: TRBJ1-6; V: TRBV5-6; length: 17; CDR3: CASRYEGATRDDSPLHF; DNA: TGTGCCAGCAGATACGAAGGGGCGACGAGGGACGATTCACCCCTCCACTTT
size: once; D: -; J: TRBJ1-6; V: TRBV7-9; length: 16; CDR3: CASSLGRGAYNSPLHF; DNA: TGTGCCAGCAGCCTTGGGAGGGGCGCCTATAATTCACCCCTCCACTTT
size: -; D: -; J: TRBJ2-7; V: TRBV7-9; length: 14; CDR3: CASSERQGSYEQYF; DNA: TGTGCCAGCAGCGAACGGCAGGGGTCCTACGAGCAGTACTTC
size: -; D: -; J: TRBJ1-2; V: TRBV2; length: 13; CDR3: CASSVRRDYGYTF; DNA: TGTGCCAGCAGTGTTCGACGGGACTATGGCTACACCTTC
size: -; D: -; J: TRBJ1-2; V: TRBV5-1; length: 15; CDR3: CASSLSQALNYGYTF; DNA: TGCGCCAGCAGCTTGTCTCAGGCGTTGAACTATGGCTACACCTTC
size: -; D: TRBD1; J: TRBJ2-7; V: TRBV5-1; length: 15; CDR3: CASCGTGAGLGEQYF; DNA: TGCGCCAGTTGCGGGACAGGGGCAGGGCTAGGCGAGCAGTACTTC
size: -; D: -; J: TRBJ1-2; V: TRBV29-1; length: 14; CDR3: CSVERRANNYGYTF; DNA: TGCAGCGTTGAACGCAGGGCGAATAACTATGGCTACACCTTC
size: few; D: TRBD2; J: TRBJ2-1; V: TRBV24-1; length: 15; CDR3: CATSGGSGDYNEQFF; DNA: TGTGCCACCAGTGGAGGTAGCGGGGACTACAATGAGCAGTTCTTC
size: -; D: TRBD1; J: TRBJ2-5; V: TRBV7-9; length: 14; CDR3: CASSEQGAQETQYF; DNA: TGTGCCAGCAGTGAACAGGGGGCGCAGGAGACCCAGTACTTC
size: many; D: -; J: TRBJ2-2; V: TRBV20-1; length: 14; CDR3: CSASGTVNTGELFF; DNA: TGCAGTGCCTCCGGGACTGTGAACACCGGGGAGCTGTTTTTT
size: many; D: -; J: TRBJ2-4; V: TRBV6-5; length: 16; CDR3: CASSSGDALAKNIQYF; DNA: TGTGCCAGCAGTTCAGGGGATGCCCTAGCCAAAAACATTCAGTACTTC
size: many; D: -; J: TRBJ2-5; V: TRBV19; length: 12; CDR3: CATKGAGETQYF; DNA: TGTGCCACCAAAGGGGCAGGAGAGACCCAGTACTTC
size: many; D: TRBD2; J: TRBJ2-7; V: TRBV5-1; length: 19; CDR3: CASSLVGGGIAGAAYEQYF; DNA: TGCGCCAGCAGCTTGGTGGGGGGGGGGATAGCGGGGGCCGCCTACGAGCAGTACTTC
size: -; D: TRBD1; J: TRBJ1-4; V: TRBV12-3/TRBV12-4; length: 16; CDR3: CASSSRRDTGGEKLFF; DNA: TGTGCCAGCAGTAGTCGACGGGACACAGGGGGGGAAAAACTGTTTTTT
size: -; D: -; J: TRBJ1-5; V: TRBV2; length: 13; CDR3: CASSEENNQPQHF; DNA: TGTGCCAGCAGTGAAGAGAACAATCAGCCCCAGCATTTT
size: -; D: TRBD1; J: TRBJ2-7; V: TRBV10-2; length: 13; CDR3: CASSGTGYHEQYF; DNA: TGCGCCAGCAGTGGGACAGGGTACCACGAGCAGTACTTC
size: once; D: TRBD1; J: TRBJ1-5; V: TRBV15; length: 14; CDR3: CATSRVQGDQPQHF; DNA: TGTGCCACCAGCAGAGTTCAGGGGGATCAGCCCCAGCATTTT
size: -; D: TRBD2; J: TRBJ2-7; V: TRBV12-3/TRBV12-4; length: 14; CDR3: CASGGSGGNYEQYF; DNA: TGTGCCAGCGGTGGGAGCGGGGGGAACTACGAGCAGTACTTC
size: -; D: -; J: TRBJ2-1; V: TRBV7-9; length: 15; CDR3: CASSQETFSYNEQFF; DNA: TGTGCCAGCAGCCAAGAGACTTTTTCCTACAATGAGCAGTTCTTC